This entry lists 24 T cell receptor beta chains sequenced from one sample in a study of CD8+ T cells in alopecia areata. Treatment of the sample: oral pan-JAK inhibitor, 5-10 mg twice daily. RNA extraction and reverse transcription yielded cDNA as sequencing template. Generated by immunoSEQ multiplex PCR, the TCRdb table keeps only in-frame clones and is missing some. Of around 170,000 clones listed, about half are singletons. Material: CD8+ T cells sorted from blood, obtained at roughly week 52, from a patient treated with tofacitinib. The receptors derive from a human donor with alopecia areata.

This rearrangement joins TRBV6-5 to TRBJ1-6, with 7 bases matching TRBD1. The CDR3 loop spans 13 amino acids. The ends lost 2 bases at V and 10 bases at J; junction bases unmatched: 2. The germline V gene encodes CDR1 MNHEY and CDR2 SVGAGI. Written as DNA, the CDR3 is TGTGCCAGCAGTTACGACAGGGAATCACCCCTCCACTTT. Translating gives CASSYDRESPLHF.

In its sample, this clone was seen a few times. The rearrangement links TRBV25-1 to TRBJ1-6, with D uncertain. V lost 6 bases, J lost 5 bases, and 5 bases lay in between. This CDR3 spans 12 amino acids. Germline assignment: CDR1 MGHDK and CDR2 SYGVNS. The CDR3 spells CASRDNNSPLHF. Written as DNA, the CDR3 is TGTGCCAGCAGAGATAATAATTCACCCCTCCACTTT.

Only a few counts were recorded for this clone. The chain uses TRBV5-6 and TRBJ2-1; no firm D call. This CDR3 is 13 amino acids long. Germline CDR1 reads SGHDT; CDR2 reads YYEEEE. V dropped 3 bases and J dropped 15 bases, with 19 bases sitting between them. The CDR3: CASSSNLELDWFF. The CDR3 nucleotides are TGTGCCAGCAGCTCCAACTTGGAACTTGATTGGTTCTTC.

The table lists this clone with a few counts. The chain combines TRBV30 with TRBJ2-1; the D gene is possibly TRBD1 (6 bases). Trimming took off 4 bases at V and 9 bases at J, with 19 bases between the two ends. In germline, CDR1 is GTSNPN, CDR2 SVGIG (reference sequence). The CDR3 loop spans 14 amino acids. The CDR3 bases are TGTGCCTGGAACCCCGGGGCTCCCAGGGGTGAGCAGTTCTTC. Translated, it gives CAWNPGAPRGEQFF. Supplemented by reference TRBV30 and TRBJ2-1, the full variable domain reads SQTIHQWPATLVQPVGSPLSLECTVEGTSNPNLYWYRQAAGRGLQLLFYSVGIGQISSEVPQNLSASRPQDRQFILSSKKLLLSDSGFYLCAWNPGAPRGEQFFGPGTRLTVL.

For the CDR3, the DNA is TGCGCCAGCAGCTTGGCTGGCAGTCACTCTTATAATTCACCCCTCCACTTT. Translating it yields CASSLAGSHSYNSPLHF. V is TRBV5-1 and J is TRBJ1-6; D ambiguous. In germline, CDR1 is SGHRS, CDR2 YFSETQ. Trimming shortened V by 0 bases and J by 4 bases, and 14 bases separated the two germline ends. The CDR3 extends over 17 amino acids. The full variable domain, with the rest looked up from reference TRBV5-1 and TRBJ1-6, is KAGVTQTPRYLIKTRGQQVTLSCSPISGHRSVSWYQQTPGQGLQFLFEYFSETQRNKGNFPGRFSGRQFSNSRSEMNVSTLELGDSALYLCASSLAGSHSYNSPLHFGNGTRLTVT.

CDR3 sequence (DNA): TGTGCCAGCAGCTACGAACTAGGGCTGTGGAATGAGCAGTTCTTC. Translated, it gives CASSYELGLWNEQFF. The chain uses TRBV5-4 and TRBJ2-1; tentatively, D is TRBD2 (5 bases). V dropped 3 bases and J dropped 7 bases, with 17 bases sitting between them. CDR1 and CDR2 from the germline V gene are SGHNT and YYREEE (reference sequence). This CDR3 region has 15 residues.

This clone was observed a handful of times. V and J are TRBV5-1 and TRBJ2-2; tentative D call: TRBD2 (5 bases). Trimming shortened V by 3 bases and J by 5 bases, and 8 bases separated the two germline ends. The germline V gene has CDR1 SGHRS and CDR2 YFSETQ. This CDR3 is 13 amino acids long. CDR3 nucleotides: TGCGCCAGCAGCTGGACTCAAACCGGGGAGCTGTTTTTT. This translates into CASSWTQTGELFF.

This clone appeared a few times. The chain uses TRBV27 and TRBJ1-4; no clear D. The CDR3 totals 13 residues. The V and J ends lost 8 bases and 11 bases respectively, with 18 bases between them. The V gene's germline CDR1 is MNHEY and CDR2 SMNVEV (reference sequence). The DNA for the CDR3 is TGTGCCAGCGGGCCGGGAGGCCAATTTAAACTGTTTTTT. This gives the protein CASGPGGQFKLFF.

This clone appeared a few times. The chain recombines TRBV5-1 with TRBJ2-3, with D perhaps TRBD2 (5 bases). The ends were cut back, 4 bases at V and 6 bases at J, with 12 bases in the middle. The CDR3 covers 13 residues. The germline gives CDR1 SGHRS, CDR2 YFSETQ. The CDR3, as DNA: TGCGCCAGCAGCCCGACGACGGGGGATACGCAGTATTTT. Encoded protein: CASSPTTGDTQYF.

The V call is TRBV30, the J call TRBJ2-4; D ambiguous. CDR3 length equals 12 residues. Germline CDR1 GTSNPN, CDR2 SVGIG (reference sequence). V shed 0 bases and J shed 1 base, with 1 base lying between them. CDR3 amino acids: CAWSVAKNIQYF. The CDR3 DNA reads as TGTGCCTGGAGTGTCGCCAAAAACATTCAGTACTTC.

This chain's CDR3 is CACQVGTWGETQYF. In DNA, the CDR3 is TGTGCCTGTCAAGTCGGGACATGGGGAGAGACCCAGTACTTC. V gene TRBV30 combines with J gene TRBJ2-5; possible D gene TRBD1, 6 bases. CDR3 length: 14 amino acids. The germline CDR1 and CDR2 sequences are GTSNPN and SVGIG (reference sequence). V was clipped by 6 bases and J by 4 bases, with 18 bases between them.

This clone was found a few times. V gene TRBV6-1 combines with J gene TRBJ2-3, with TRBD2 matching over 13 bases. Germline assignment: CDR1 MNHNS and CDR2 SASEGT. Trimming took 6 bases from V and 5 from J; bases not matched to a gene: 5. CDR3 length: 15 residues. CDR3 protein: CASRWTSGGGDTQYF. The CDR3 nucleotides are TGTGCCAGCAGATGGACTAGCGGGGGAGGAGATACGCAGTATTTT.

V and J are TRBV30 and TRBJ2-7; the D gene is possibly TRBD2 (5 bases). Trimming removed 1 base from V and 7 bases from J, with 14 bases in between. This CDR3 is built from 13 residues. In germline, CDR1 is GTSNPN, CDR2 SVGIG (reference sequence). The CDR3 DNA reads as TGTGCCTGGAGTGGGACTGCAATTTCGGAGCAGTACTTC. Translating it yields CAWSGTAISEQYF.

The chain couples TRBV11-3 to TRBJ2-2; 8 bases line up with TRBD2. The CDR3 has 16 amino acids. Germline trimming cut 4 bases from V and 4 bases from J; bases unmatched to any gene: 8. Germline V lookup: CDR1 SGHNT, CDR2 YENEEA. This CDR3 reads CASSYRQAGATGELFF. DNA of the CDR3: TGTGCCAGCAGCTACCGACAAGCGGGGGCCACCGGGGAGCTGTTTTTT.

This chain connects TRBV25-1 to TRBJ1-1; D uncertain. The germline gives CDR1 MGHDK, CDR2 SYGVNS. The CDR3 loop spans 12 amino acids. Trimming took 2 bases from V and 1 from J, leaving 2 bases between them. CDR3 amino acids: CASSEKNTEAFF. The CDR3 DNA reads TGTGCCAGCAGTGAAAAGAACACTGAAGCTTTCTTT.

In nucleotides, the CDR3 is TGTGCCAGCAGCTCATGGGGCGGAAAACTGTTTTTT. This translates into CASSSWGGKLFF. This chain links TRBV11-1 with TRBJ1-4; TRBD1 might be the D (5 bases). Germline CDR1 and CDR2: SGHAT and FQDESV (reference sequence). The CDR3 length is 12 residues. Trimming removed 4 bases from V and 10 bases from J, with 10 bases in between. Together with reference TRBV11-1 and TRBJ1-4, the CDR3 gives the full variable domain: EAEVAQSPRYKITEKSQAVAFWCDPISGHATLYWYRQILGQGPELLVQFQDESVVDDSQLPKDRFSAERLKGVDSTLKIQPAELGDSAMYLCASSSWGGKLFFGSGTQLSVL.

V and J are TRBV11-2 and TRBJ2-1; D is tentatively TRBD1 or TRBD2 (5 bases each). CDR1 is SGHAT, CDR2 FQNNGV, per germline. V was trimmed by 1 base and J by 7 bases, leaving 11 bases between them. This CDR3 has 14 amino acids. CDR3 nucleotides: TGTGCCAGCAGCTTAGGGGGCTGGGGGAATGAGCAGTTCTTC. Protein sequence: CASSLGGWGNEQFF.

The chain has TRBV25-1 and TRBJ2-2; TRBD1 matches 8 bases. Germline V gives CDR1 MGHDK, CDR2 SYGVNS. The V gene end was trimmed by 7 bases and the J gene end by 5 bases; junction bases not matched to a gene: 6. This CDR3 comprises 14 residues. CDR3 region: CASTDYRGTGELFF. For the CDR3, the DNA is TGTGCCAGCACCGACTACAGGGGGACCGGGGAGCTGTTTTTT.

The gene calls are TRBV29-1 and TRBJ2-7, with a tentative D call TRBD1 (6 bases). V gave up 5 bases and J gave up 0 bases, with 14 bases separating them. This CDR3 comprises 14 residues. Per germline, CDR1 SQVTM and CDR2 ANQGSEA. CDR3 DNA: TGCAGCGTTACCGTTGGGGGCAACTCCTACGAGCAGTACTTC. This codes for CSVTVGGNSYEQYF.

The rearrangement joins TRBV11-2 to TRBJ2-7; tentative D call: TRBD2 (5 bases). The CDR3 is 15 residues long. Trimming removed 0 bases from V and 2 bases from J, with 11 bases in between. Per germline, CDR1 SGHAT and CDR2 FQNNGV. The CDR3: CASSLEGGGAYEQYF. The CDR3 region has the DNA TGTGCCAGCAGCTTAGAGGGCGGAGGAGCCTACGAGCAGTACTTC. The whole variable domain, remainder taken from reference TRBV11-2 and TRBJ2-7, is EAGVAQSPRYKIIEKRQSVAFWCNPISGHATLYWYQQILGQGPKLLIQFQNNGVVDDSQLPKDRFSAERLKGVDSTLKIQPAKLEDSAVYLCASSLEGGGAYEQYFGPGTRLTVT.

This clone was seen a few times. The chain combines TRBV6-5 with TRBJ1-1, with 10 bases that match TRBD1. Germline V lookup: CDR1 MNHEY, CDR2 SVGAGI. V trimming: 8 bases; J trimming: 6 bases; junction bases outside the gene matches: 6. The CDR3 spans 13 residues. The CDR3: CASLPGQGSEAFF. For the CDR3, the DNA is TGTGCCAGCCTCCCGGGACAGGGGTCTGAAGCTTTCTTT.

The V and J genes are TRBV2 and TRBJ2-3; D is unresolved. V was cut by 4 bases and J by 2 bases, with 7 bases left in between. The CDR3 loop spans 13 amino acids. Germline CDR1 and CDR2: SNHLY and FYNNEI. The chain's CDR3 is CASSAPNTDTQYF. DNA of the CDR3: TGTGCCAGCAGTGCTCCCAACACAGATACGCAGTATTTT.

The rearrangement links TRBV27 to TRBJ2-4; possible D gene TRBD2, 5 bases. Trimming removed 4 bases at V and 3 bases at J, with 10 bases between. CDR3 length: 14 amino acids. The germline gives CDR1 MNHEY, CDR2 SMNVEV (reference sequence). CDR3 loop: CASSSLRVKNIQYF. The CDR3 nucleotides are TGTGCCAGCAGTTCCCTGCGGGTCAAAAACATTCAGTACTTC.

V usage is TRBV6-5 and J usage is TRBJ2-1, with 9 bases identical to TRBD2. The CDR3 runs 13 residues. The V gene's germline CDR1 is MNHEY and CDR2 SVGAGI. The ends lost 6 bases at V and 5 bases at J; junction bases unmatched: 2. In DNA form, the CDR3 reads TGTGCCAGCAGAATAGCGGGGGACAATGAGCAGTTCTTC. Residues: CASRIAGDNEQFF.